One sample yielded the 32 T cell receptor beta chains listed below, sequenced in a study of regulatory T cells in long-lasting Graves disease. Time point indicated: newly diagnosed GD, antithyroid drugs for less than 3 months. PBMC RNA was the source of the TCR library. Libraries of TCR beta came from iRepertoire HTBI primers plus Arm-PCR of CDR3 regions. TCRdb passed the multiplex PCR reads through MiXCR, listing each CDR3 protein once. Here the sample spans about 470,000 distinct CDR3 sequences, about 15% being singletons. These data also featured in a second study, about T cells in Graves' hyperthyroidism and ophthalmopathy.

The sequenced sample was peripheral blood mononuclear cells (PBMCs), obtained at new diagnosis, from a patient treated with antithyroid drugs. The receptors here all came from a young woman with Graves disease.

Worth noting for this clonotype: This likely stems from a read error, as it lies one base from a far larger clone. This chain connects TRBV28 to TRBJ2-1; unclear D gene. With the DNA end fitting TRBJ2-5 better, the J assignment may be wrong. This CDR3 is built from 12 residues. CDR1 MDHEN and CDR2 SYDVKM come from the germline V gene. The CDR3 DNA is TGTGCCAGCAGTTACCTACGGTACGACCAGTACTTC. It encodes CASSYLRYDQYF.

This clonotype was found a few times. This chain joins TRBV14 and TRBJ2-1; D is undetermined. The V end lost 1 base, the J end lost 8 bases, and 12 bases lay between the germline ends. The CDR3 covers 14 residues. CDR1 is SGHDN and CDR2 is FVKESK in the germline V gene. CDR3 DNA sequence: TGTGCCAGCAGCCAAGCTGTCCCCTTGGATGAGCAGTTCTTC. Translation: CASSQAVPLDEQFF.

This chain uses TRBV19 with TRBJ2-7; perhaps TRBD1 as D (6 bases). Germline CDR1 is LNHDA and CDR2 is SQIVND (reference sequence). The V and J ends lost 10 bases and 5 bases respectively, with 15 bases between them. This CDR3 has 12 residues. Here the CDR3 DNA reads TGTGCCACGCGCGAAAAGGGGGACGAGCAGTACTTC. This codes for CATREKGDEQYF.

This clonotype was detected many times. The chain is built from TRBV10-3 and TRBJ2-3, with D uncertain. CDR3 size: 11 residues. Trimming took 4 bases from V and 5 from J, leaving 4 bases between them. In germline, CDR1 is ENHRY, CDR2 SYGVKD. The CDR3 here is CAISVVDTQYF. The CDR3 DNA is TGTGCCATCAGTGTGGTAGATACGCAGTATTTT.

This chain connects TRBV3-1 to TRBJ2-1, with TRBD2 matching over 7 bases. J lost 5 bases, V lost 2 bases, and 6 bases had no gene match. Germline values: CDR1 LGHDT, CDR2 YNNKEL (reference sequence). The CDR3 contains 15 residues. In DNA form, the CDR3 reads TGTGCCAGCAGCCAATTAGCGGGTAGAGACAATGAGCAGTTCTTC. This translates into CASSQLAGRDNEQFF.

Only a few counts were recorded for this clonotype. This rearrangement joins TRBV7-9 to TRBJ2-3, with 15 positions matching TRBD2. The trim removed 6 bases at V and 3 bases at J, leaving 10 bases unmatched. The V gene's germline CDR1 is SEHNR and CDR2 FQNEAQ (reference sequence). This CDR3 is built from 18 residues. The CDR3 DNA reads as TGTGCCAGCAGTTCCCCTGGCGGACTAGCGGGGGGGACAGATACGCAGTATTTT. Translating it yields CASSSPGGLAGGTDTQYF.

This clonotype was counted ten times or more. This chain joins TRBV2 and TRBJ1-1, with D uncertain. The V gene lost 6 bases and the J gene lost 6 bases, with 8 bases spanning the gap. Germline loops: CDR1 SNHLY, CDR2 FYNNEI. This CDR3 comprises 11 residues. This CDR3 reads CASSVDPEAFF. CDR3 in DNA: TGTGCCAGCAGCGTAGACCCTGAAGCTTTCTTT. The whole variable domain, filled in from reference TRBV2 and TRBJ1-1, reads EPEVTQTPSHQVTQMGQEVILRCVPISNHLYFYWYRQILGQKVEFLVSFYNNEISEKSEIFDDQFSVERPDGSNFTLKIRSTKLEDSAMYFCASSVDPEAFFGQGTRLTVV.

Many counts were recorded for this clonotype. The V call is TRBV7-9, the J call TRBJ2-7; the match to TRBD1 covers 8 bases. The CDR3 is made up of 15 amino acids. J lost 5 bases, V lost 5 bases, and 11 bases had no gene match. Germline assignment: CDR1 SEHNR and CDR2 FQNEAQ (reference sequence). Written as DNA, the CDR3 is TGTGCCAGCAGCAAACCGCGGACAGGGACTCACGAGCAGTACTTC. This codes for CASSKPRTGTHEQYF. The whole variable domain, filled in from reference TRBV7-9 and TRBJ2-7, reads DTGVSQNPRHKITKRGQNVTFRCDPISEHNRLYWYRQTLGQGPEFLTYFQNEAQLEKSRLLSDRFSAERPKGSFSTLEIQRTEQGDSAMYLCASSKPRTGTHEQYFGPGTRLTVT.

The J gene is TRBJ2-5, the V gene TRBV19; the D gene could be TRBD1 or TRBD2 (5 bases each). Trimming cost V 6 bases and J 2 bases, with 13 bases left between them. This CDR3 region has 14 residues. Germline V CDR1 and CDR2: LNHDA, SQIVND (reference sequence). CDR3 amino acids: CASRGVGDQETQYF. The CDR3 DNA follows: TGTGCCAGTAGGGGCGTGGGGGATCAAGAGACCCAGTACTTC.

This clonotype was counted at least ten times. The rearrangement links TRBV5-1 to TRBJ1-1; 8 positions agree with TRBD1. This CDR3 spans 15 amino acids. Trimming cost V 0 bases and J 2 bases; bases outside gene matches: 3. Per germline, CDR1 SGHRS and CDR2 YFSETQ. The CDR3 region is CASSLGGQANTEAFF. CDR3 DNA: TGCGCCAGCAGCTTGGGGGGACAGGCAAACACTGAAGCTTTCTTT.

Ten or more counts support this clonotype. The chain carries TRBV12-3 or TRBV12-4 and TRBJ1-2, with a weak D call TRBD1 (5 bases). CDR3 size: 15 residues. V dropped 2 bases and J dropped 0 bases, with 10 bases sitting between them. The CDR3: CASSLRGTANYGYTF. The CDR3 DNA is TGTGCCAGCAGTTTACGGGGGACGGCTAACTATGGCTACACCTTC.

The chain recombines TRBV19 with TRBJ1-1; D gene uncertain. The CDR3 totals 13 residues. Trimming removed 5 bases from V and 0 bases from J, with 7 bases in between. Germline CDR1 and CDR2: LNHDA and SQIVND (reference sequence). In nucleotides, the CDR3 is TGTGCCAGTAGTGTCCAAGTGAACACTGAAGCTTTCTTT. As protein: CASSVQVNTEAFF. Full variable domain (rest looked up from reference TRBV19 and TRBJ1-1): DGGITQSPKYLFRKEGQNVTLSCEQNLNHDAMYWYRQDPGQGLRLIYYSQIVNDFQKGDIAEGYSVSREKKESFPLTVTSAQKNPTAFYLCASSVQVNTEAFFGQGTRLTVV.

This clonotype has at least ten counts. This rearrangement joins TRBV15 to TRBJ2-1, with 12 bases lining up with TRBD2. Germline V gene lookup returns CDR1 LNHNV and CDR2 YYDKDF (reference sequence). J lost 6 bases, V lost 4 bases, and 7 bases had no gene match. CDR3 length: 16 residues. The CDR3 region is CATSTTLAGGVNEQFF. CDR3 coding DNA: TGTGCCACCAGCACTACACTAGCGGGAGGTGTCAATGAGCAGTTCTTC.

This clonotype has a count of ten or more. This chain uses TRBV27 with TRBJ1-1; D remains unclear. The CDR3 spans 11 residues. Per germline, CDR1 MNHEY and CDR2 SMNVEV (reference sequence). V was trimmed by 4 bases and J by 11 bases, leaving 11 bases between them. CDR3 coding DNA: TGTGCCAGCAGTTCCCGAACGAGGGCTTTCTTT. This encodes CASSSRTRAFF.

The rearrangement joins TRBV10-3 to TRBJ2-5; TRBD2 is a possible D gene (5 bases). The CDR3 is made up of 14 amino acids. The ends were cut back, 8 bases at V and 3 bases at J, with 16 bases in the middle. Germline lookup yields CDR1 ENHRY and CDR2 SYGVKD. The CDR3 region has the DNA TGTGCCATCTGTAGACTACCATTTAAAGAGACCCAGTACTTC. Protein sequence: CAICRLPFKETQYF.

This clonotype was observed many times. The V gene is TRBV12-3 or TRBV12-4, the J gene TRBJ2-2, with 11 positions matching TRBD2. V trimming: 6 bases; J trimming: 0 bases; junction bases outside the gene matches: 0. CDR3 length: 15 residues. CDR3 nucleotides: TGTGCCAGCAGGGGACTAGCGGCGAACACCGGGGAGCTGTTTTTT. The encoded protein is CASRGLAANTGELFF.

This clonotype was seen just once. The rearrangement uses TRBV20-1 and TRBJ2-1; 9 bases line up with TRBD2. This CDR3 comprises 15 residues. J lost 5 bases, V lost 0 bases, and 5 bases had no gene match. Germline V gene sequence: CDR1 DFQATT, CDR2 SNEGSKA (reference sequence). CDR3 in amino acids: CSAREREGWNNEQFF. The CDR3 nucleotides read TGCAGTGCTAGAGAGCGGGAGGGATGGAACAATGAGCAGTTCTTC.

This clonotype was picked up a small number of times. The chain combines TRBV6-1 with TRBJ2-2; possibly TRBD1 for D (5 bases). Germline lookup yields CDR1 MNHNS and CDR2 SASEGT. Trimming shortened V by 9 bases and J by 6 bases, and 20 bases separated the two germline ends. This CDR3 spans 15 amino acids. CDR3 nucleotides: TGTGCCAGACGGCAGGGCGGATGTGAGTCCGGGGAGCTGTTTTTT. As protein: CARRQGGCESGELFF.

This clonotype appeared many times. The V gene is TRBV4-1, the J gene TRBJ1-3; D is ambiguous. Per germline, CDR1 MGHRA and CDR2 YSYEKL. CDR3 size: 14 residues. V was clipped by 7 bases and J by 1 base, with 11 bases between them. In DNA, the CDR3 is TGCGCCAGCACCGGACTTGGATCTGGAAACACCATATATTTT. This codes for CASTGLGSGNTIYF.

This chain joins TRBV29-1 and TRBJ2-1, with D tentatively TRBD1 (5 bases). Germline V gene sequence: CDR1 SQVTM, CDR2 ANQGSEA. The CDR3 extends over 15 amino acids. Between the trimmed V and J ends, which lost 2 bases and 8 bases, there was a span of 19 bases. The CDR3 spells CSVETPADRRDEQFF. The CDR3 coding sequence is TGCAGCGTTGAAACTCCCGCCGACAGACGGGATGAGCAGTTCTTC.

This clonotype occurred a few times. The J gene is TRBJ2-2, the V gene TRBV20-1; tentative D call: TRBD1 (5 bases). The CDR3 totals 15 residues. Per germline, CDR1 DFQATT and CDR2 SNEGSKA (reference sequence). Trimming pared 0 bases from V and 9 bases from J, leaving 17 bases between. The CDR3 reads CSAREGTGKARELFF. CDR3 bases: TGCAGTGCTAGAGAGGGAACAGGCAAGGCCCGGGAGCTGTTTTTT.

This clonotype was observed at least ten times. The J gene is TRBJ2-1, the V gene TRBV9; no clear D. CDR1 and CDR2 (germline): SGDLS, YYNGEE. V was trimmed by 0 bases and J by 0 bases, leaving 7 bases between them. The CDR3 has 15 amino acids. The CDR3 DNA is TGTGCCAGCAGCGTAGATTACCCCTCCTACAATGAGCAGTTCTTC. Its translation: CASSVDYPSYNEQFF.

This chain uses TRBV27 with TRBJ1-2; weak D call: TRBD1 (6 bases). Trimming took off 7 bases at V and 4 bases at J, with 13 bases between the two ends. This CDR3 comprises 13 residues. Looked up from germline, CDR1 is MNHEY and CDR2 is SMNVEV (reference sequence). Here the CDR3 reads CASTSAGVYGYTF. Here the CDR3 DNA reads TGTGCCAGCACCTCGGCAGGGGTCTATGGCTACACCTTC.

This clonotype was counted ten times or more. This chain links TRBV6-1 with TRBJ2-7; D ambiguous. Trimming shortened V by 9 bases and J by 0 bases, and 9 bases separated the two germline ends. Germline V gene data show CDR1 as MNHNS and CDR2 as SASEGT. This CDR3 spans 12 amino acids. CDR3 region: CASRRSSYEQYF. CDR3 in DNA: TGTGCCAGTCGTCGGAGCTCCTACGAGCAGTACTTC.

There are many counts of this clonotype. The CDR3 protein is CSAIPEQGRVNQPQHF. In DNA, the CDR3 is TGCAGTGCTATTCCGGAACAGGGGAGGGTAAATCAGCCCCAGCATTTT. The J gene is TRBJ1-5, the V gene TRBV20-1; 7 bases align to TRBD1. The CDR3 spans 16 residues. Germline lookup yields CDR1 DFQATT and CDR2 SNEGSKA (reference sequence). Trimming removed 4 bases from V and 4 bases from J; junction bases left unmatched: 13.

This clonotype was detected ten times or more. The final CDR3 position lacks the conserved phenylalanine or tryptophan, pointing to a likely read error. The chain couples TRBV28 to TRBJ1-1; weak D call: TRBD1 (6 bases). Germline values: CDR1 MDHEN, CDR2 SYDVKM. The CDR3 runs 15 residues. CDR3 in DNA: TGTGCTCTCCGCGGGGGGGCCGTACCGAACACTGAAGCTTTCTCT. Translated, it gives CALRGGAVPNTEAFS.

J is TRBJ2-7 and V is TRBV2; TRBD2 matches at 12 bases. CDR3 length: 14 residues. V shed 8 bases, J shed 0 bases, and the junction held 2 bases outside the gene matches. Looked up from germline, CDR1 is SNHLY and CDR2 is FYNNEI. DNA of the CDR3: TGTGCCAGCCGGACTAGCGGGATCTCCTACGAGCAGTACTTC. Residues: CASRTSGISYEQYF.

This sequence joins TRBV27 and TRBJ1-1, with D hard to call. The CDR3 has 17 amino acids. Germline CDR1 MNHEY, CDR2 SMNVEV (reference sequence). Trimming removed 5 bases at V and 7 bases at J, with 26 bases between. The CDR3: CASSQDVPTGVVVEAFF. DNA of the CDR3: TGTGCCAGCAGTCAAGACGTCCCTACTGGGGTGGTGGTTGAAGCTTTCTTT.

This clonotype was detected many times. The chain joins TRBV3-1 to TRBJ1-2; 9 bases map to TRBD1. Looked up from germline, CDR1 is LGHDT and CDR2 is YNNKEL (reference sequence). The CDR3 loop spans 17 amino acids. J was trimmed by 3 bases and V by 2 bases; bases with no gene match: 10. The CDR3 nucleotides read TGTGCCAGCAGCCAACTTGGGACAGGGCGTCTTCACTATGGCTACACCTTC. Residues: CASSQLGTGRLHYGYTF.

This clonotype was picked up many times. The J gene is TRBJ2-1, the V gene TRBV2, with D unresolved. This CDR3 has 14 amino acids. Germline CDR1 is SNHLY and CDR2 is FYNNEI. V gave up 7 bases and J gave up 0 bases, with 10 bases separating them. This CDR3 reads CASIPTSSYNEQFF. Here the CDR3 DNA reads TGTGCCAGCATTCCCACGAGCTCCTACAATGAGCAGTTCTTC.

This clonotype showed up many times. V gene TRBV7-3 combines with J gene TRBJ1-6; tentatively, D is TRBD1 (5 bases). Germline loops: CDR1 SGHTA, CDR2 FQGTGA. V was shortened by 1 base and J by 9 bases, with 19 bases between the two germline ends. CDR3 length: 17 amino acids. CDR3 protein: CASSLKGGGGVSSPLHF. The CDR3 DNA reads TGTGCCAGCAGCTTAAAGGGTGGCGGGGGTGTCAGTTCACCCCTCCACTTT.

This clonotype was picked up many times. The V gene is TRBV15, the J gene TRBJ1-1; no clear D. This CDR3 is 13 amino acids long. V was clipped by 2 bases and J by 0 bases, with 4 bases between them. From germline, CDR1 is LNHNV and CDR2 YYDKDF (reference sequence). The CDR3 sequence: CATSRTLNTEAFF. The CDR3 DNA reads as TGTGCCACCAGCAGAACACTGAACACTGAAGCTTTCTTT.